The entry below describes one T cell receptor beta chain. There are 15 residues in the CDR3. CDR1 and CDR2 (germline): MGHRA, YSYEKL. V lost 4 bases, J lost 4 bases, and 15 bases lay in between. MiXCR, run by TCRdb on the RT-PCR reads, gives a single entry per CDR3 protein. Seen here are 500,000 to 600,000 distinct CDR3 sequences, approximately 17% observed once, and the top ten hold 3%. This sample is part of a study of response to subunit inactivated influenza vaccine. This clonotype was sampled from a man in his fifties or sixties who received an inactivated influenza vaccine. J is TRBJ2-3 and V is TRBV4-1, with D hard to call. Sequenced material: CD4+ T cells sorted from PBMCs, taken roughly 24 months after vaccination. CDR3 loop: CASSPHPSRSDTQYF. CDR3 bases: TGCGCCAGCAGCCCCCACCCAAGCCGCTCAGATACGCAGTATTTT.